This passage covers 21 T cell receptor beta chains from one sample sequenced in a study of T cell repertoires in cytomegalovirus infection. For these TCRs, the target antigens are not known. TCRdb reprocessed the reads with MiXCR, giving one entry per CDR3 protein. The sample carries roughly 800,000 distinct CDR3 sequences, 25% to 35% recorded once. The sequencing used cultured CD8+ T cells from PBMCs, collected from culture after CMV antigen stimulation. The receptor source for this set is a human donor in good health (CMV status not recorded). Some clones in this sample may be carry-over from other donors' samples.

The CDR3: CASSLGRDRGWGHTF. CDR3 nucleotides: TGTGCCAGCAGCTTAGGTAGAGACAGGGGCTGGGGCCACACCTTC. The chain combines TRBV11-2 with TRBJ1-2, with 8 bases lining up with TRBD1. Trimming took 1 base from V and 12 from J; bases not matched to a gene: 13. CDR3 size: 15 residues. The germline CDR1 and CDR2 sequences are SGHAT and FQNNGV. Together with reference TRBV11-2 and TRBJ1-2, the CDR3 gives the full variable domain: EAGVAQSPRYKIIEKRQSVAFWCNPISGHATLYWYQQILGQGPKLLIQFQNNGVVDDSQLPKDRFSAERLKGVDSTLKIQPAKLEDSAVYLCASSLGRDRGWGHTFGSGTRLTVV.

The V and J genes are TRBV6-5 and TRBJ2-1, with D uncertain. Between the trimmed V and J ends, which lost 7 bases and 8 bases, there was a span of 12 bases. From germline, CDR1 is MNHEY and CDR2 SVGAGI. CDR3 size: 12 residues. DNA of the CDR3: TGTGCCAGCATCGGGCCGGCTCATGAGCAGTTCTTC. Its translation is CASIGPAHEQFF.

At least ten counts were recorded for this clonotype. This chain uses TRBV7-8 with TRBJ2-3, with TRBD2 identical over 8 bases. This CDR3 spans 15 amino acids. CDR1 and CDR2 from the germline V gene are SGHVS and FQNEAQ. After removal of 3 bases from V and 3 bases from J, the junction contained 5 bases not matched to a gene. Here the CDR3 DNA reads TGTGCCAGCAGCTTGCGGGGGGCGAGGACAGATACGCAGTATTTT. Its protein product is CASSLRGARTDTQYF.

V gene TRBV7-1 combines with J gene TRBJ2-7; 9 bases agree with TRBD1. TRBV7-1 is given ORF status, its function remaining uncertain. V shed 3 bases and J 9 bases; nucleotides not matched to a gene: 3. The CDR3 contains 12 residues. The chain's CDR3 is CASSSRTGVQYF. CDR3 in DNA: TGTGCCAGCAGCTCGAGGACAGGGGTGCAGTACTTC.

The chain carries TRBV7-9 and TRBJ1-1, with D possibly matching TRBD1 (6 bases). This CDR3 comprises 14 residues. CDR1 and CDR2 (germline): SEHNR, FQNEAQ (reference sequence). V dropped 5 bases and J dropped 3 bases, with 13 bases sitting between them. Written as DNA, the CDR3 is TGTGCCAGCAGCCCTACAGGGACCTACACTGAAGCTTTCTTT. Translating it yields CASSPTGTYTEAFF.

The V call is TRBV7-9, the J call TRBJ2-2, with 10 bases matching TRBD1. This CDR3 has 17 amino acids. Germline values: CDR1 SEHNR, CDR2 FQNEAQ (reference sequence). With 7 bases clipped from V and 5 bases from J, the junction kept 13 bases outside the gene matches. CDR3: CASIRPTTGGPTGELFF. CDR3 in DNA: TGTGCCAGCATTCGTCCAACGACAGGGGGCCCGACCGGGGAGCTGTTTTTT. The full variable domain, in which reference TRBV7-9 and TRBJ2-2 provide the parts outside the CDR3, is DTGVSQNPRHKITKRGQNVTFRCDPISEHNRLYWYRQTLGQGPEFLTYFQNEAQLEKSRLLSDRFSAERPKGSFSTLEIQRTEQGDSAMYLCASIRPTTGGPTGELFFGEGSRLTVL.

The chain combines TRBV7-9 with TRBJ2-3; D remains unclear. The CDR3 loop spans 16 amino acids. Per the germline V gene, CDR1 is SEHNR and CDR2 is FQNEAQ (reference sequence). The germline V and J ends were trimmed by 4 bases and 3 bases, with 17 bases remaining between them. CDR3 sequence (DNA): TGTGCCAGCAGCTGGCTCGTGGACCCCTTGACAGATACGCAGTATTTT. It codes for CASSWLVDPLTDTQYF.

Ten or more counts support this clonotype. This chain links TRBV12-3 or TRBV12-4 with TRBJ2-5; TRBD2 agrees at 12 bases. The trim removed 3 bases at V and 4 bases at J, leaving 0 bases unmatched. This CDR3 comprises 14 residues. The CDR3 reads CASSLTSGGETQYF. For the CDR3, the DNA is TGTGCCAGCAGTTTGACTAGCGGGGGAGAGACCCAGTACTTC.

V usage is TRBV7-9 and J usage is TRBJ2-1, with 8 bases identical to TRBD2. Germline loops: CDR1 SEHNR, CDR2 FQNEAQ (reference sequence). This CDR3 is built from 16 residues. V shed 5 bases, J shed 0 bases, and the junction held 6 bases outside the gene matches. CDR3: CASSPPGGDSYNEQFF. For the CDR3, the DNA is TGTGCCAGCAGCCCGCCGGGGGGGGACTCCTACAATGAGCAGTTCTTC.

The V and J genes are TRBV5-5 and TRBJ1-1; D remains unclear. CDR1 is SGHKS, CDR2 YYEKEE, per germline (reference sequence). The CDR3 runs 18 residues. Trimming removed 2 bases from V and 0 bases from J, with 20 bases in between. CDR3 in amino acids: CASSFGIMTGGMNTEAFF. CDR3 coding DNA: TGTGCCAGCAGCTTCGGCATAATGACGGGTGGGATGAACACTGAAGCTTTCTTT.

V gene TRBV27 combines with J gene TRBJ2-1; TRBD2 is a possible D gene (6 bases). V was cut by 2 bases and J by 7 bases, with 9 bases left in between. The CDR3 is 13 residues long. Germline assignment: CDR1 MNHEY and CDR2 SMNVEV (reference sequence). CDR3 in amino acids: CASSLVEGNEQFF. CDR3 coding DNA: TGTGCCAGCAGTTTAGTGGAGGGGAATGAGCAGTTCTTC.

This sequence joins TRBV7-2 and TRBJ2-2; 8 bases are a match to TRBD2. Trimming cost V 2 bases and J 1 base; bases outside gene matches: 6. CDR3 length equals 17 residues. CDR1 and CDR2 from the germline V gene are SGHTA and FQGNSA. This CDR3 reads CASSLRGGGKNTGELFF. The CDR3 DNA reads TGTGCCAGCAGCTTACGGGGGGGGGGCAAGAACACCGGGGAGCTGTTTTTT.

This sequence joins TRBV19 and TRBJ1-5, with 12 positions matching TRBD1. Germline V gives CDR1 LNHDA, CDR2 SQIVND (reference sequence). With 7 bases clipped from V and 0 bases from J, the junction kept 4 bases outside the gene matches. This CDR3 has 16 amino acids. This chain's CDR3 is CASTRDRGHSNQPQHF. CDR3 DNA sequence: TGTGCCAGTACCCGGGACAGGGGGCATAGCAATCAGCCCCAGCATTTT.

In its sample, this clonotype was seen a few times. The genes are TRBV20-1 and TRBJ1-2; maybe TRBD1 (5 bases). Trimming took 2 bases from V and 3 from J, leaving 19 bases between them. This CDR3 spans 16 amino acids. Germline values: CDR1 DFQATT, CDR2 SNEGSKA (reference sequence). CDR3 coding DNA: TGCAGTGCTAGACTTTCTACCAGGACACATTACTATGGCTACACCTTC. It translates to CSARLSTRTHYYGYTF.

The chain joins TRBV2 to TRBJ2-3, with TRBD2 matching 7 bases. CDR3 length: 11 residues. V gave up 11 bases and J gave up 4 bases; unmatched junction bases: 3. Germline V gene sequence: CDR1 SNHLY, CDR2 FYNNEI. CDR3 sequence: CAGEGADTQYF. The CDR3 DNA sequence: TGTGCCGGGGAGGGTGCAGATACGCAGTATTTT. The full variable domain, its missing parts supplied by reference TRBV2 and TRBJ2-3, is EPEVTQTPSHQVTQMGQEVILRCVPISNHLYFYWYRQILGQKVEFLVSFYNNEISEKSEIFDDQFSVERPDGSNFTLKIRSTKLEDSAMYFCAGEGADTQYFGPGTRLTVL.

The chain recombines TRBV27 with TRBJ1-6; 7 bases agree with TRBD1. This CDR3 comprises 16 residues. J was trimmed by 7 bases and V by 7 bases; bases with no gene match: 13. The V gene's germline CDR1 is MNHEY and CDR2 SMNVEV (reference sequence). In nucleotides, the CDR3 is TGTGCCAGCACCTTAGGGACAGTGAGGGGGAATTCACCCCTCCACTTT. Translated: CASTLGTVRGNSPLHF.

This clonotype was seen a handful of times. The chain uses TRBV29-1 and TRBJ2-1; possibly TRBD1 for D (6 bases). The CDR3 runs 16 residues. Per the germline V gene, CDR1 is SQVTM and CDR2 is ANQGSEA. The V and J ends lost 0 bases and 4 bases respectively, with 16 bases between them. The CDR3 protein is CSVEDFPGQLYNEQFF. The CDR3 region has the DNA TGCAGCGTTGAAGATTTTCCGGGACAATTATACAATGAGCAGTTCTTC.

This clonotype was found a few times. V is TRBV4-1 and J is TRBJ2-7, with D hard to call. The CDR3 sequence is 16 residues long. V dropped 0 bases and J dropped 0 bases, with 12 bases sitting between them. Germline V gene lookup returns CDR1 MGHRA and CDR2 YSYEKL. The CDR3 sequence is CASSQEIDTSSYEQYF. CDR3 in DNA: TGCGCCAGCAGCCAAGAAATAGATACAAGCTCCTACGAGCAGTACTTC.

This chain links TRBV4-1 with TRBJ2-1, with 13 bases aligning to TRBD2. The ends lost 3 bases at V and 5 bases at J; junction bases unmatched: 4. The CDR3 is 16 amino acids. CDR1 is MGHRA and CDR2 is YSYEKL in the germline V gene. CDR3 sequence (DNA): TGCGCCAGCAGCCACTCACTAGCGGGGGGGAACAATGAGCAGTTCTTC. It specifies CASSHSLAGGNNEQFF.

This clonotype was picked up a small number of times. CDR3 in amino acids: CASSQLGLSPLHF. The CDR3 coding sequence is TGCGCCAGCAGCCAATTAGGGCTTTCACCCCTCCACTTT. This sequence joins TRBV4-1 and TRBJ1-6, with D hard to call. V dropped 2 bases and J dropped 9 bases, with 8 bases sitting between them. Per the germline V gene, CDR1 is MGHRA and CDR2 is YSYEKL. The CDR3 has 13 residues.

J is TRBJ2-1 and V is TRBV29-1; TRBD1 matches 9 bases. CDR3 length: 16 amino acids. Germline lookup yields CDR1 SQVTM and CDR2 ANQGSEA. Trimming took 1 base from V and 7 from J; bases not matched to a gene: 11. The CDR3 region is CSVEGSDRGSYNEQFF. CDR3 in DNA: TGCAGCGTTGAAGGATCGGACAGGGGATCGTATAATGAGCAGTTCTTC.